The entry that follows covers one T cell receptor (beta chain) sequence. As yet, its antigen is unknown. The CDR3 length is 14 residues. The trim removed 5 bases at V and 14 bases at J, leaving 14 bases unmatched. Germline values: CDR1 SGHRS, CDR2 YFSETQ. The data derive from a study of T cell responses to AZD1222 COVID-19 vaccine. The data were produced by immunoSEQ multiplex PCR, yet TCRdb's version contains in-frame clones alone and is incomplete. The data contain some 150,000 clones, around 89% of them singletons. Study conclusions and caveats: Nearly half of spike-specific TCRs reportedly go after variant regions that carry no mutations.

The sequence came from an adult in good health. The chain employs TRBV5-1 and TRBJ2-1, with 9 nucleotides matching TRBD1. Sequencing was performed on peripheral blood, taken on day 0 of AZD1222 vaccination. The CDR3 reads CASSDRDRAGYEFF. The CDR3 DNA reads TGCGCCAGCAGTGATCGGGACAGGGCGGGTTATGAGTTCTTC.